These T cell receptor beta chains were read from a single sample in a study of vaccination effects on CD4 cells after COVID-19. Libraries were prepared by immunoSEQ multiplex PCR; TCRdb keeps only in-frame clonotypes and omits some of them. The data contain 50,000 to 60,000 clones, 70% of them singletons. These receptors have no known antigen. Sequenced here: CD4+ T cells from PBMCs cultured with SARS-CoV-2 spike peptides, sampled before COVID-19 vaccination. These receptors came from a human donor who received a COVID-19 vaccine. CDR3s include the opening cysteine and the closing phenylalanine or tryptophan. Each record gives: V gene, D gene, J gene, clone size, CDR3 protein, CDR3 DNA. D genes are given only for firm matches. Expanded clones are given a class, and other clones once, few, many or no size at all.

V: TRBV28
D: TRBD1
J: TRBJ2-2
size: NA
CDR3: CASSRTGGTGELFF
DNA: TGTGCCAGCAGCCGGACAGGGGGAACCGGGGAGCTGTTTTTT

V: TRBV11-3
D: NA
J: TRBJ2-7
size: NA
CDR3: CASSLVGAAYEQYF
DNA: TGTGCCAGCAGCTTAGTGGGGGCAGCCTACGAGCAGTACTTC

V: TRBV7-9
D: NA
J: TRBJ2-3
size: NA
CDR3: CASSLTGSTDTQYF
DNA: TGTGCCAGCAGCTTGACAGGAAGCACAGATACGCAGTATTTT

V: TRBV29-1
D: NA
J: TRBJ2-4
size: NA
CDR3: CSVRGSLAKNIQYF
DNA: TGCAGCGTTAGGGGGTCCCTAGCCAAAAACATTCAGTACTTC

V: TRBV10-3
D: TRBD1
J: TRBJ1-3
size: few
CDR3: CAISEPRQGGTIYF
DNA: TGTGCCATCAGTGAGCCCAGACAGGGTGGCACCATATATTTT

V: TRBV30
D: NA
J: TRBJ1-2
size: NA
CDR3: CAWSLGANYGYTF
DNA: TGTGCCTGGAGCTTAGGGGCTAACTATGGCTACACCTTC

V: TRBV18
D: NA
J: TRBJ2-3
size: NA
CDR3: CASSRLVGDTQYF
DNA: TGTGCCAGCTCACGCCTCGTTGGCGATACGCAGTATTTT

V: TRBV18
D: NA
J: TRBJ2-7
size: NA
CDR3: CASSPRTDFYEQYF
DNA: TGTGCCAGCTCACCGAGGACGGATTTCTACGAGCAGTACTTC

V: TRBV7-2
D: TRBD2
J: TRBJ2-3
size: NA
CDR3: CASSLVRRRGADTQYF
DNA: TGTGCCAGCAGCTTAGTTAGGCGGCGGGGGGCAGATACGCAGTATTTT

V: TRBV7-9
D: TRBD2
J: TRBJ2-1
size: NA
CDR3: CASRPKGGLAGGYEQFF
DNA: TGTGCCAGCAGACCAAAGGGCGGACTAGCGGGGGGGTATGAGCAGTTCTTC

V: TRBV19
D: TRBD1
J: TRBJ1-1
size: NA
CDR3: CASSGLPGTGLGYGEAFF
DNA: TGTGCCAGTAGTGGACTTCCGGGGACAGGGCTGGGGTACGGTGAAGCTTTCTTT

V: TRBV29-1
D: NA
J: TRBJ1-1
size: NA
CDR3: CSVEDTPWGRNTEAFF
DNA: TGCAGCGTTGAAGATACTCCCTGGGGCAGAAACACTGAAGCTTTCTTT

V: TRBV27
D: TRBD2
J: TRBJ2-1
size: NA
CDR3: CASRAGTRYEQFF
DNA: TGTGCCAGCAGAGCCGGGACTAGGTATGAGCAGTTCTTC

V: TRBV2
D: TRBD2
J: TRBJ2-2
size: NA
CDR3: CASSPLAGGTGELFF
DNA: TGTGCCAGCAGTCCGCTAGCGGGAGGCACCGGGGAGCTGTTTTTT

V: TRBV15
D: NA
J: TRBJ1-5
size: NA
CDR3: CATSKDPVDQPQHF
DNA: TGTGCCACCAGCAAAGACCCTGTCGATCAGCCCCAGCATTTT